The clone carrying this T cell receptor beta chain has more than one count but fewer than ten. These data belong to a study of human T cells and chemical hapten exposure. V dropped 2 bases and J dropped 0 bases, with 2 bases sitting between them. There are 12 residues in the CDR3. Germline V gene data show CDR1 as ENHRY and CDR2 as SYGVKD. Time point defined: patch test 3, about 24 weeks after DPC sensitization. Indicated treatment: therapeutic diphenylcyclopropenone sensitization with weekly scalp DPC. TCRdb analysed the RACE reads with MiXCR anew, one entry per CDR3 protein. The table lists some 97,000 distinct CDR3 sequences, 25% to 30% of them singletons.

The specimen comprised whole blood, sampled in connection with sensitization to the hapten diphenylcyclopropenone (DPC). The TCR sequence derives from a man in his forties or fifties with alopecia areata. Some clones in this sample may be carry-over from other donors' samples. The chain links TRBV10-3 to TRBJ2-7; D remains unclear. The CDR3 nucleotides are TGTGCCATCAGTGAGCCCTCCTACGAGCAGTACTTC. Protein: CAISEPSYEQYF.